This is a list of T cell receptor beta chains from one sample in a study of blood T cells in healthy people across ages. TCRdb re-called the 5' RACE reads with MiXCR, one entry per CDR3 protein. The sample holds some 700,000 distinct CDR3 sequences, 22% seen once. The sequencing sample was made of blood. The receptors here all came from a man aged 65 to 85 in good health. Both conserved end residues are trimmed from each CDR3. A D gene is named only where the DNA matches it firmly. Clone size appears in some rows only: once, few, many, or a class for an expanded clone.

v_gene	d_gene	j_gene	abundance	CDR3aa
TRBV18	-	TRBJ2-3	-	ASSLRGGIDTQY
TRBV4-1	-	TRBJ2-3	once	ASSQESMRDSDTQY
TRBV24-1	-	TRBJ2-1	-	ATSDPAAYFNEQF
TRBV29-1	-	TRBJ1-5	few	SVAQGGNQPQH
TRBV24-1	-	TRBJ2-6	many	ATSSGANVLT
TRBV6-1	TRBD2	TRBJ2-1	-	ASRRAGALNYNEQF
TRBV3-1	-	TRBJ1-4	-	ASSLSEGLVKLF
TRBV11-3	-	TRBJ1-2	few	ASSLGPRSGYT
TRBV18	TRBD1	TRBJ2-5	-	ASSPPGTARETQY
TRBV7-9	-	TRBJ1-2	few	ASSGARDANYGYT
TRBV12-3/TRBV12-4	-	TRBJ2-6	few	ASTEFETGANVLT
TRBV10-2	-	TRBJ2-5	few	ASSENRPRAQY
TRBV12-3/TRBV12-4	TRBD1	TRBJ1-4	few	ASRHEGAGNEKLF
TRBV27	-	TRBJ2-1	few	ASSHLGGEQF
TRBV10-3	TRBD1	TRBJ2-1	-	AISSDRSSYNEQF
TRBV29-1	-	TRBJ2-1	few	SVVGGNSYNEQF
TRBV20-1	-	TRBJ2-6	-	SAILQGAGANVLT
TRBV12-3/TRBV12-4	-	TRBJ1-5	-	ASSFPYQPQH
TRBV9	TRBD2	-	-	ASSRLAGGSDEQF
TRBV7-6	-	TRBJ2-3	few	ASSFGDKSTDTQY
TRBV7-2	-	TRBJ1-5	once	ASSFGSSNQPQH
TRBV20-1	-	TRBJ2-6	few	SAREGLLGTGANVLT
TRBV9	-	TRBJ2-3	few	ASSVAEDTQY
TRBV28	-	TRBJ2-3	few	ASSRGSRGQY
TRBV12-3/TRBV12-4	TRBD2	TRBJ2-1	-	ASSPRTSGGQGPYNEQF
TRBV20-1	TRBD2	TRBJ2-1	-	SARDGRDEQF
TRBV4-3	-	TRBJ1-6	few	ASSRGGENSPLH
TRBV10-3	TRBD1	TRBJ2-1	-	AISPGTGAYNEQV
TRBV20-1	-	TRBJ1-2	few	SAPAGSYGYT
TRBV2	-	TRBJ2-4	few	ASMTGDIQY
TRBV12-3/TRBV12-4	-	TRBJ1-6	-	ASSSNSPLR
TRBV10-3	TRBD1	TRBJ1-5	-	AINEGQGSPQH
TRBV3-1	-	TRBJ1-4	-	ASSLLSQRNEKLF
TRBV5-5	TRBD1	TRBJ1-4	many	ASSPLGTGREKLF
TRBV11-2	-	TRBJ2-2	-	ASSLVFSTGELF
TRBV3-1	-	TRBJ2-3	-	ASSPATPDTQY
TRBV5-4	-	-	few	ASSSTMSEQY
TRBV6-1	-	TRBJ1-4	many	ASSPRFGGVDEKLF
TRBV7-8	TRBD1	TRBJ1-4	few	ASSASGGSQKLF
TRBV5-1	-	TRBJ2-3	few	ASSPSRTDTQY
TRBV5-1	-	TRBJ2-3	few	ASSLGTGRRTDTQY
TRBV5-1	-	TRBJ2-5	-	ASSLSRVSETQY
TRBV28	-	-	-	ASRARASYEQY
TRBV5-1	TRBD2	TRBJ2-1	-	ASSWTSGIRNEQF
TRBV11-2	-	TRBJ2-5	-	ASSHGLGTQY